This TCR beta chain was retrieved from a study of OX40 agonist ivuxolimab in advanced cancers. Study at large: Hepatocellular carcinoma, melanoma, renal cell or head and neck cancer occurred in dose-escalation patients. Averaging about 60 years in age, with a range of 23 to 79, the cohort was around 87% male.

Trimming removed 4 bases from V and 6 bases from J, with 14 bases in between. From germline, CDR1 is MNHEY and CDR2 SMNVEV (reference sequence). The CDR3 totals 14 residues. The table came from immunoSEQ multiplex PCR; TCRdb's copy has only in-frame clones and leaves some out. The repertoire holds tens of thousands of clones, with roughly 80% as singletons. The chain employs TRBV27 and TRBJ2-3; weak D call: TRBD2 (6 bases). The origin of this receptor is an adult with an advanced solid tumor such as melanoma, head and neck, liver or kidney cancer. The starting material was CD4+ or CD8+ T cells sorted from blood, obtained in a trial of the OX40 agonist ivuxolimab. The CDR3 DNA follows: TGTGCCAGCAGTTCGCCTAGCGAGGTGGATACGCAGTATTTT. Its protein product is CASSSPSEVDTQYF.